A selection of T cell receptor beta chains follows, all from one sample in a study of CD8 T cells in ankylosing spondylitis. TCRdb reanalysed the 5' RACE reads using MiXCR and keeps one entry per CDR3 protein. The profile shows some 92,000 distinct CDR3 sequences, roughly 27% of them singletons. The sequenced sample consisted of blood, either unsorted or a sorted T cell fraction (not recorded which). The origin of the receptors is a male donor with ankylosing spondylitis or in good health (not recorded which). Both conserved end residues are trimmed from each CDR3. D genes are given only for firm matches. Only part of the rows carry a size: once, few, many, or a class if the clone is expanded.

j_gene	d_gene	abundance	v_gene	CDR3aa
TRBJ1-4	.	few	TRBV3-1	ASSQGIRAKLF
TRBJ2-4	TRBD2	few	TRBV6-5	ASSSWTSKGNIQY
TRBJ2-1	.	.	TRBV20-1	SARAPPGLANNEQF
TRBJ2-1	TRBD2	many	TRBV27	ASSLSAGVTYEQF
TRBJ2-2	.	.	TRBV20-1	SARAVQTGELF
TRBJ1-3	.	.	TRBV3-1	ASSQGQWNTIY
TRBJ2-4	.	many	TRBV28	ASSRDRLEGKNIQY
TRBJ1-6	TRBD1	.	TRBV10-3	AISMDRANSPLH
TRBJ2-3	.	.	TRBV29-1	SVDIGFDTQY
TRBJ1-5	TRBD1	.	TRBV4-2	ASSQDRGWDSEDQPQH
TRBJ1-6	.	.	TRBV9	ASSDDRQNSPLH
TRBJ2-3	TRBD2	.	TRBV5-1	ASSSAGEMEDTQY
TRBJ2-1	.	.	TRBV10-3	AIARGDTRDSYNEQF
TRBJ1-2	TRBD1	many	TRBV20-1	SALGQELNYGYT
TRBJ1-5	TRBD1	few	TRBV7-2	ASSWTGGYQPQH
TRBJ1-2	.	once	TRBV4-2	ASSQEAQFNRGT
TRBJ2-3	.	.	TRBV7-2	ASSSRTTDTQY
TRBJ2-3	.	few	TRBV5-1	ASSLGPGSTDTQY
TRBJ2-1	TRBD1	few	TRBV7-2	ASSLTGVYNEQF
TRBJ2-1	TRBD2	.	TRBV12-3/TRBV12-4	ASSYRLAGDHNEQF
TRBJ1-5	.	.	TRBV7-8	ASTPNRTGNQPQH
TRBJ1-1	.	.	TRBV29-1	SVVKGTEAF
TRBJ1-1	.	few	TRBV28	ASSTVFMNTEAF
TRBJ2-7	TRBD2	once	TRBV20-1	SASSSGSPYEQY
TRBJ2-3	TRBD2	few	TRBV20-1	SALAGTDTQY
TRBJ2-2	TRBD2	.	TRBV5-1	ASSLLTSGSTGELF
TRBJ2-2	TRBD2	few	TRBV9	ASSVGISGIYTGELF
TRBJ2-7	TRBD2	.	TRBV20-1	SATPRWGGYEQY
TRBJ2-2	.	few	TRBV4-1	ASSQQGWAGELF
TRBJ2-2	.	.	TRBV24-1	ATSPSQNTGELF
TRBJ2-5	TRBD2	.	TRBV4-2	ASSLNSGPAGAQY